Presented here are 8 T cell receptor beta chains from one specimen sequenced in a study of T cells after yellow fever vaccination. Each CDR3 protein gets one entry after TCRdb re-called the 5' RACE reads with MiXCR. Among about 73,000 distinct CDR3 sequences listed, approximately 8% were seen once. Sample: CD8+ T cells sorted from PBMCs, taken on the day of the yellow fever booster vaccination. Source of these receptors: a man aged 30 to 39 who received the YFV17D yellow fever vaccine.

This clonotype has more than one count but fewer than ten. The V gene is TRBV5-1, the J gene TRBJ2-7; 8 nucleotides line up with TRBD1. This CDR3 is built from 14 residues. In germline, CDR1 is SGHRS, CDR2 YFSETQ. V shed 3 bases and J 5 bases; nucleotides not matched to a gene: 7. The CDR3 protein is CASSSGQGSNEQYF. CDR3 in DNA: TGCGCCAGCAGCTCAGGACAGGGAAGTAACGAGCAGTACTTC.

This clonotype was observed a few times. The genes are TRBV3-1 and TRBJ2-1; D remains ambiguous. Germline V gene sequence: CDR1 LGHDT, CDR2 YNNKEL (reference sequence). CDR3 length equals 12 residues. V lost 5 bases, J lost 10 bases, and 12 bases lay in between. Here the CDR3 DNA reads TGTGCCAGCAGCACGAAAAGGAGCGAGCAGTTCTTC. Amino acid sequence: CASSTKRSEQFF.

The chain joins TRBV5-8 to TRBJ2-7; D unclear. CDR1 SGHTS and CDR2 YDEGEE come from the germline V gene. CDR3 length: 13 residues. Between the trimmed V and J ends, which lost 2 bases and 5 bases, there was a span of 11 bases. CDR3 in DNA: TGTGCCAGCAGCTTTGGATCTTCCGACGAGCAGTACTTC. This codes for CASSFGSSDEQYF.

This clonotype appeared many times. The J gene is TRBJ2-1, the V gene TRBV9; 7 positions agree with TRBD1. The germline gives CDR1 SGDLS, CDR2 YYNGEE. There are 19 residues in the CDR3. V gave up 4 bases and J gave up 3 bases; unmatched junction bases: 19. CDR3 nucleotide sequence: TGTGCCAGCAGCTCACGACAGGGCGAGAGGTATCATAGCTACAATGAGCAGTTCTTC. As protein: CASSSRQGERYHSYNEQFF.

This chain links TRBV28 with TRBJ1-6; no reliable D call. CDR1 and CDR2 from the germline V gene are MDHEN and SYDVKM. The CDR3 runs 16 residues. The V gene lost 5 bases and the J gene lost 3 bases, with 14 bases spanning the gap. CDR3 sequence (DNA): TGTGCCAGCAGTCCCTACGAGGGTTACTATAATTCACCCCTCCACTTT. Translated: CASSPYEGYYNSPLHF.

V and J are TRBV7-2 and TRBJ2-7; TRBD1 aligns across 10 bases. The junction had 11 bases not matched to a gene; V was cut back by 4 bases and J by 5 bases. The CDR3 extends over 16 amino acids. Germline CDR1 reads SGHTA; CDR2 reads FQGNSA. CDR3 in DNA: TGTGCCAGCAGCTACACCCCCGGGACAGGGGACAACGAGCAGTACTTC. Its protein is CASSYTPGTGDNEQYF.

This clonotype was seen only a few times. V is TRBV7-9 and J is TRBJ1-1; possible D gene TRBD1, 5 bases. Germline V CDR1 and CDR2: SEHNR, FQNEAQ (reference sequence). The CDR3 consists of 14 residues. Trimming took off 7 bases at V and 3 bases at J, with 15 bases between the two ends. CDR3 DNA: TGTGCCAGCATCGACCCTTGGGGGGACACTGAAGCTTTCTTT. This encodes CASIDPWGDTEAFF.

This chain connects TRBV20-1 to TRBJ2-1; 8 nucleotides line up with TRBD2. This CDR3 contains 15 residues. Germline V lookup: CDR1 DFQATT, CDR2 SNEGSKA (reference sequence). J lost 5 bases, V lost 0 bases, and 6 bases had no gene match. The CDR3 DNA reads as TGCAGTGCTAGAGAAGGGACTAGTTACGACAATGAGCAGTTCTTC. It encodes CSAREGTSYDNEQFF.